Following are 7 T cell receptor beta chains from one sample sequenced in a study of identical twins. Via MiXCR, TCRdb re-called the 5' RACE reads, giving one row per CDR3 protein. Here the sample spans 690,000 or so distinct CDR3 sequences, over 8.5% being singletons. Another study also made use of these data, one on yellow fever vaccine responses in identical twins.

The sequenced sample was PBMCs. The receptor set was obtained from a woman aged 18-29 years in good health.

This clonotype was observed at least ten times. V usage is TRBV20-1 and J usage is TRBJ2-1; maybe TRBD2 (5 bases). V lost 0 bases to trimming and J lost 8 bases, with 17 bases between them. The CDR3 is 15 amino acids. Looked up from germline, CDR1 is DFQATT and CDR2 is SNEGSKA (reference sequence). This chain's CDR3 is CSARDRGLAHHEQFF. The DNA of the CDR3 is TGCAGTGCTAGAGATAGAGGCCTAGCTCATCATGAGCAGTTCTTC.

The chain carries TRBV3-1 and TRBJ2-5; D gene unclear. The V and J ends lost 1 base and 6 bases respectively, with 9 bases between them. Germline V gives CDR1 LGHDT, CDR2 YNNKEL (reference sequence). The CDR3 length is 13 residues. The CDR3 sequence: CASSQGVSKTQYF. The CDR3 DNA reads as TGTGCCAGCAGCCAAGGGGTCTCGAAGACCCAGTACTTC.

This chain uses TRBV24-1 with TRBJ2-5, with a possible D match to TRBD2 (6 bases). Deletions cut 1 base from V and 10 bases from J, with 12 bases between. The CDR3 consists of 13 residues. The V gene's germline CDR1 is KGHDR and CDR2 SFDVKD. CDR3 sequence (DNA): TGTGCCACCAGTGATTTTCAGGGAGGTAACCAGTACTTC. Amino acid sequence: CATSDFQGGNQYF.

This clonotype has just a few counts. As DNA, the CDR3 is TGTGCCAGCAGCTTAGGTCTAGCTCTTGGGGAGCTGTTTTTT. It specifies CASSLGLALGELFF. This chain connects TRBV7-2 to TRBJ2-2, with D possibly being TRBD2 (5 bases). V dropped 1 base and J dropped 8 bases, with 11 bases sitting between them. Germline-derived CDR1 and CDR2 are SGHTA and FQGNSA. The CDR3 is 14 residues long.

This clonotype was counted ten times or more. The chain has TRBV7-8 and TRBJ2-1, with 7 bases matching TRBD2. Germline CDR1 is SGHVS and CDR2 is FQNEAQ. The CDR3 consists of 16 residues. V gave up 1 base and J gave up 9 bases; unmatched junction bases: 12. Here the CDR3 DNA reads TGTGCCAGCAGCTTAGTTGCGGGGGATCCCAACCGTGAGCAGTTCTTC. Translated: CASSLVAGDPNREQFF.

This clonotype came up many times. The chain has TRBV25-1 and TRBJ2-1; D is ambiguous. The CDR3 runs 13 residues. The V end lost 4 bases, the J end lost 7 bases, and 11 bases lay between the germline ends. The germline V gene encodes CDR1 MGHDK and CDR2 SYGVNS. CDR3 nucleotide sequence: TGTGCCAGCAGTGGTCCTCTGGGGAATGAGCAGTTCTTC. Amino acids: CASSGPLGNEQFF.

The gene calls are TRBV4-2 and TRBJ2-7; unclear D gene. Germline V CDR1 and CDR2: LGHNA, YNFKEQ. The CDR3 consists of 16 residues. Trimming left V 1 base short and J 3 bases short, with 16 bases between. The CDR3, as DNA: TGTGCCAGCAGCCAAGCGAGGCGGCTAAGACTCTACGAGCAGTACTTC. Translation gives CASSQARRLRLYEQYF.